The 14 T cell receptor beta chains given below trace back to one sample, sequenced in a study of control samples from healthy donors and cancer patients. Only in-frame clones appear in the TCRdb table, and some are missing; sequencing was by immunoSEQ multiplex PCR. The table records 120,000 to 150,000 clones, over 85% of them present only once. Sequencing was carried out using blood. Source of these receptors: a man aged 18 to 30 in good health.

The J gene is TRBJ2-3, the V gene TRBV7-6; 7 nucleotides agree with TRBD1. The CDR3 runs to 16 residues. The J segment lost 0 bases and the V segment lost 4 bases, leaving 7 bases of the junction unmatched. From germline, CDR1 is SGHVS and CDR2 FNYEAQ. Written as DNA, the CDR3 is TGTGCCAGCAGCTCCTACAGGGGTACTAGCACAGATACGCAGTATTTT. Protein: CASSSYRGTSTDTQYF.

The chain carries TRBV2 and TRBJ2-7; no clear D gene. The V gene's germline CDR1 is SNHLY and CDR2 FYNNEI. V lost 5 bases to trimming and J lost 4 bases, with 15 bases between them. The CDR3 is 14 residues long. DNA for the CDR3: TGTGCCAGCAGTCTCCATGGTAACCGGTACGAGCAGTACTTC. Protein: CASSLHGNRYEQYF.

CDR3 bases: TGTGCCAGCAGTGAACTCGGGAATGGAAACACCATATATTTT. It encodes CASSELGNGNTIYF. The chain joins TRBV2 to TRBJ1-3; D gene uncertain. CDR1 SNHLY and CDR2 FYNNEI come from the germline V gene. CDR3 length: 14 residues. The germline V and J ends were trimmed by 2 bases and 3 bases, with 8 bases remaining between them.

The V gene is TRBV20-1, the J gene TRBJ1-5, with D unresolved. Per the germline V gene, CDR1 is DFQATT and CDR2 is SNEGSKA (reference sequence). V lost 3 bases and J lost 6, with 6 bases in between. The CDR3 runs 11 residues. The CDR3: CSASEGQPQHF. In DNA form, the CDR3 reads TGCAGTGCTAGTGAGGGTCAGCCCCAGCATTTT.

This clone appeared a single time. The J gene is TRBJ2-1, the V gene TRBV24-1, with TRBD2 identical over 7 bases. The CDR3 is 16 amino acids. Germline assignment: CDR1 KGHDR and CDR2 SFDVKD. Unmatched junction bases numbered 13, after V lost 7 bases and J lost 5 bases. The CDR3 reads CATRGAGGSRDNEQFF. The CDR3 DNA reads as TGTGCCACCAGAGGAGCCGGCGGGAGTAGGGACAATGAGCAGTTCTTC.

This sequence joins TRBV4-1 and TRBJ2-4; 11 bases agree with TRBD2. Germline assignment: CDR1 MGHRA and CDR2 YSYEKL. The CDR3 has 16 amino acids. V lost 0 bases and J lost 8; bases outside the gene matches: 6. The CDR3 reads CASSQDTSGRGYIQYF. CDR3 sequence (DNA): TGCGCCAGCAGCCAAGATACTAGCGGGAGAGGGTACATTCAGTACTTC.

The J gene is TRBJ2-2, the V gene TRBV11-2; D might be TRBD2 (5 bases). Trimming shortened V by 8 bases and J by 6 bases, and 10 bases separated the two germline ends. The CDR3 covers 12 residues. The germline V gene has CDR1 SGHAT and CDR2 FQNNGV. The CDR3, as DNA: TGTGCCAGCGGTCGGGGTGCCGGGGAGCTGTTTTTT. Translation gives CASGRGAGELFF. The variable domain in full, with the rest retrieved from reference TRBV11-2 and TRBJ2-2, is EAGVAQSPRYKIIEKRQSVAFWCNPISGHATLYWYQQILGQGPKLLIQFQNNGVVDDSQLPKDRFSAERLKGVDSTLKIQPAKLEDSAVYLCASGRGAGELFFGEGSRLTVL.

The chain has TRBV4-2 and TRBJ1-1; no reliable D call. This CDR3 has 13 residues. Trimming took off 2 bases at V and 5 bases at J, with 9 bases between the two ends. Germline lookup yields CDR1 LGHNA and CDR2 YNFKEQ. For the CDR3, the DNA is TGTGCCAGCAGCCAACCTGGGGTAACTGAAGCTTTCTTT. This codes for CASSQPGVTEAFF.

The rearrangement links TRBV7-8 to TRBJ2-6; TRBD1 might be the D (6 bases). The CDR3 runs 15 residues. Germline CDR1 and CDR2: SGHVS and FQNEAQ. Trimming removed 5 bases from V and 2 bases from J, with 10 bases in between. Written as DNA, the CDR3 is TGTGCCAGCAGCCCGCGGACAGCTGGGGCCAACGTCCTGACTTTC. It specifies CASSPRTAGANVLTF. The full variable domain, in which reference TRBV7-8 and TRBJ2-6 provide the parts outside the CDR3, is GAGVSQSPRYKVAKRGQDVALRCDPISGHVSLFWYQQALGQGPEFLTYFQNEAQLDKSGLPSDRFFAERPEGSVSTLKIQRTQQEDSAVYLCASSPRTAGANVLTFGAGSRLTVL.

The table lists this clone with a few counts. The chain employs TRBV28 and TRBJ2-7, with unresolved D. The CDR3 has 14 residues. From germline, CDR1 is MDHEN and CDR2 SYDVKM. The V gene lost 6 bases and the J gene lost 2 bases, with 14 bases spanning the gap. CDR3 loop: CASRLAHLTYEQYF. CDR3 DNA sequence: TGTGCCAGCAGGCTCGCTCACCTGACCTACGAGCAGTACTTC. Drawing the rest from reference TRBV28 and TRBJ2-7, the complete variable domain is DVKVTQSSRYLVKRTGEKVFLECVQDMDHENMFWYRQDPGLGLRLIYFSYDVKMKEKGDIPEGYSVSREKKERFSLILESASTNQTSMYLCASRLAHLTYEQYFGPGTRLTVT.

V and J are TRBV14 and TRBJ2-7; 9 bases line up with TRBD1. CDR1 is SGHDN, CDR2 FVKESK, per germline. CDR3 length: 15 residues. V gave up 0 bases and J gave up 6 bases; unmatched junction bases: 6. CDR3 nucleotide sequence: TGTGCCAGCAGCCAAGAGGACAGGGGTAGGTCCGAGCAGTACTTC. This gives the protein CASSQEDRGRSEQYF.

The rearrangement links TRBV28 to TRBJ2-5; D is uncertain. Trimming pared 7 bases from V and 2 bases from J, leaving 11 bases between. CDR3 length equals 13 residues. From germline, CDR1 is MDHEN and CDR2 SYDVKM. In DNA form, the CDR3 reads TGTGCCAGCACGGATCAGGAGCAAGAGACCCAGTACTTC. It specifies CASTDQEQETQYF.

This rearrangement joins TRBV7-3 to TRBJ2-7; possible D gene TRBD2, 5 bases. V lost 5 bases and J 3 bases, leaving 20 bases between the germline ends. CDR1 and CDR2 (germline): SGHTA, FQGTGA. The CDR3 is made up of 16 amino acids. This chain's CDR3 is CASSPSSGIDLYEQYF. The CDR3 DNA follows: TGTGCCAGCAGCCCCTCCTCGGGAATCGACCTCTACGAGCAGTACTTC.

CDR3 amino acids: CASSTLRAITSNQPQHF. CDR3 DNA: TGTGCCAGCAGTACCCTTCGAGCCATAACGAGCAATCAGCCCCAGCATTTT. The chain couples TRBV28 to TRBJ1-5; the D is unclear. The germline V gene encodes CDR1 MDHEN and CDR2 SYDVKM. The CDR3 is 17 amino acids. Trimming removed 5 bases from V and 1 base from J, with 18 bases in between.